The next 2 T cell receptor beta chains were all read from a single sample in a study of T cells in Graves' hyperthyroidism and ophthalmopathy. TCR beta CDR3 regions were amplified from RNA. An initial round of RT-PCR targeting the TCR CDR3 relied on the HTBI primer set. TCRdb passed the multiplex PCR reads through MiXCR, listing each CDR3 protein once. The sample contains about 410,000 distinct CDR3 sequences, roughly 14% of which appear only once. Sequences were obtained from blood. The receptors shown here come from a man aged 18 to 29 with Graves' ophthalmopathy.

This clonotype came up many times. The rearrangement joins TRBV12-3 or TRBV12-4 to TRBJ1-2, with a possible D match to TRBD1 (5 bases). The V and J ends lost 5 bases and 8 bases respectively, with 21 bases between them. There are 15 residues in the CDR3. DNA of the CDR3: TGTGCCAGCAGTGCCCGGGGGACGCGGCCGCGGGGCTACACCTTC. Protein: CASSARGTRPRGYTF.

This clonotype has a handful of counts. V and J are TRBV4-1 and TRBJ2-7; D tentatively reads TRBD1 or TRBD2 (5 bases each). This CDR3 has 15 residues. CDR1 is MGHRA and CDR2 is YSYEKL in the germline V gene. V was cut by 3 bases and J by 2 bases, with 14 bases left in between. The DNA for the CDR3 is TGCGCCAGCAGCCACCCGGCTAGGGGACCCTACGAGCAGTACTTC. It yields the protein CASSHPARGPYEQYF.